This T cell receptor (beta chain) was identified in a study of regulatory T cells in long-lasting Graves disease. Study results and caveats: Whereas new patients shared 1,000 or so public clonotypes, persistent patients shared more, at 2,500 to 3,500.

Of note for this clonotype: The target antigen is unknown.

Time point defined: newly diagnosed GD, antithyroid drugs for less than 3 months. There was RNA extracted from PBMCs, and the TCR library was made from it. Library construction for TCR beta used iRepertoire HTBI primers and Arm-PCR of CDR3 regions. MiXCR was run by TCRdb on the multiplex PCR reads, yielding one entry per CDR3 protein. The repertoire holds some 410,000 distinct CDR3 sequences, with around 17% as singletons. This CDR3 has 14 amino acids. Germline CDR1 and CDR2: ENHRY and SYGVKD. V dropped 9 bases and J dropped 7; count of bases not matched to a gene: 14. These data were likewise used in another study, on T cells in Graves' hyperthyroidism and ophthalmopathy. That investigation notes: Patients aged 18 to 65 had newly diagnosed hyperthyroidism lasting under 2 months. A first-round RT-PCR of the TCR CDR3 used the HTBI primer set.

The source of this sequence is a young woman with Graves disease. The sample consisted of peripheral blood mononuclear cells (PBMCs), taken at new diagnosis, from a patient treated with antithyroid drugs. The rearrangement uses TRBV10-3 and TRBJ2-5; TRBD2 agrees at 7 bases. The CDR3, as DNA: TGTGCCATTACACCCGACGGGGGGACGGGGACCCAGTACTTC. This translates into CAITPDGGTGTQYF.